A single sample gave rise to the 19 T cell receptor beta chains below, sequenced in a study of T cells in Graves' hyperthyroidism and ophthalmopathy. The TCR beta CDR3 regions underwent amplification using RNA transcripts as the source. First-round RT-PCR of the TCR CDR3 relied on the HTBI primer set. TCRdb ran MiXCR on the multiplex PCR reads and lists one entry per CDR3 protein. This sample carries approximately 430,000 distinct CDR3 sequences, around 15% of them seen once, and the ten largest clones take under 15%. The sample comprised blood. Receptor source: a man in his late teens or twenties with Graves' ophthalmopathy.

To note about this clonotype: A much larger clonotype is one base distant, so this may be a read error. V usage is TRBV12-3 or TRBV12-4 and J usage is TRBJ1-2, with 7 bases that match TRBD1. The CDR3 length is 13 residues. V gave up 8 bases and J gave up 9 bases; unmatched junction bases: 12. The CDR3 region has the DNA TGTGCCAGCGCCCAAGCACAGGGGATGCGCTACACCTTC. Its translation: CASAQAQGMRYTF.

This clonotype was recorded at least ten times. The rearrangement links TRBV13 to TRBJ2-5; 14 bases are a match to TRBD2. V lost 5 bases to trimming and J lost 1 base; unmatched junction nucleotides: 6. The CDR3 is made up of 17 amino acids. Germline values: CDR1 PRHDT, CDR2 FYEKMQ (reference sequence). This chain's CDR3 is CASSPLGLAGAQETQYF. CDR3 bases: TGTGCCAGCAGCCCCTTGGGACTAGCGGGGGCCCAAGAGACCCAGTACTTC. The full variable domain, with the rest looked up from reference TRBV13 and TRBJ2-5, is AAGVIQSPRHLIKEKRETATLKCYPIPRHDTVYWYQQGPGQDPQFLISFYEKMQSDKGSIPDRFSAQQFSDYHSELNMSSLELGDSALYFCASSPLGLAGAQETQYFGPGTRLLVL.

This clonotype has a count of ten or more. This chain uses TRBV11-3 with TRBJ2-2; 9 bases match TRBD1. Germline CDR1 reads SGHNT; CDR2 reads YENEEA. The CDR3 sequence is 19 residues long. The ends lost 6 bases at V and 3 bases at J; junction bases unmatched: 17. The CDR3: CASRPDRGSAGLYTGELFF. The CDR3 DNA follows: TGTGCCAGCAGACCCGACAGGGGGTCAGCGGGGCTTTACACCGGGGAGCTGTTTTTT.

This clonotype occurred a few times. The chain joins TRBV6-2 or TRBV6-3 to TRBJ1-1, with TRBD1 matching over 7 bases. V lost 5 bases, J lost 5 bases, and 8 bases stayed unmatched. This CDR3 contains 14 residues. Germline V gene data show CDR1 as MNHEY and CDR2 as SVGEGT. CDR3 sequence reads: CASSGQETGTEAFF. The CDR3 nucleotides read TGTGCCAGCAGTGGACAGGAAACGGGGACTGAAGCTTTCTTT.

This clonotype was recorded at least ten times. This sequence joins TRBV11-2 and TRBJ1-2; 8 bases line up with TRBD1. There are 13 residues in the CDR3. V was pared by 7 bases and J by 4 bases, with 5 bases of the junction left unmatched. The germline V gene encodes CDR1 SGHAT and CDR2 FQNNGV. CDR3 sequence (DNA): TGTGCCAGCACCTCAGGGGGCAGCTATGGCTACACCTTC. Protein: CASTSGGSYGYTF. The whole variable domain, filled in from reference TRBV11-2 and TRBJ1-2, reads EAGVAQSPRYKIIEKRQSVAFWCNPISGHATLYWYQQILGQGPKLLIQFQNNGVVDDSQLPKDRFSAERLKGVDSTLKIQPAKLEDSAVYLCASTSGGSYGYTFGSGTRLTVV.

This clonotype was found many times. The V gene is TRBV7-3, the J gene TRBJ1-6; D possibly corresponds to TRBD1 (5 bases). The CDR3 contains 14 residues. Trimming took 5 bases from V and 8 from J, leaving 13 bases between them. Germline V gene data show CDR1 as SGHTA and CDR2 as FQGTGA. CDR3 nucleotides: TGTGCCAGCAGCCTCGGCATGGGGGATTCACCCCTCCACTTT. Residues: CASSLGMGDSPLHF.

This clonotype has more than one count but fewer than ten. The chain is built from TRBV19 and TRBJ2-7; possible D gene TRBD1, 5 bases. This CDR3 has 13 residues. V was clipped by 4 bases and J by 0 bases, with 7 bases between them. Germline V gene lookup returns CDR1 LNHDA and CDR2 SQIVND (reference sequence). CDR3 nucleotides: TGTGCCAGTAGTAAACAGGCCTCCTACGAGCAGTACTTC. Translating gives CASSKQASYEQYF.

This clonotype was seen ten or more times. The chain recombines TRBV6-6 with TRBJ2-7, with 8 bases matching TRBD2. Unmatched junction bases numbered 10, after V lost 0 bases and J lost 6 bases. The CDR3 is 16 residues long. Germline CDR1 is MNHNY and CDR2 is SVGAGI (reference sequence). The CDR3 region is CASSYSTAGGAGEQYF. CDR3 coding DNA: TGTGCCAGCAGTTACTCTACGGCGGGAGGAGCAGGCGAGCAGTACTTC.

V gene TRBV6-1 combines with J gene TRBJ2-7; D is undetermined. The V and J ends lost 2 bases and 1 base respectively, with 9 bases between them. CDR1 is MNHNS and CDR2 is SASEGT in the germline V gene. The CDR3 consists of 14 residues. The CDR3 spells CASSEKPVSYEQYF. Written as DNA, the CDR3 is TGTGCCAGCAGTGAAAAGCCCGTTTCCTACGAGCAGTACTTC.

This clonotype was seen ten or more times. This rearrangement joins TRBV11-2 to TRBJ2-1; TRBD1 is a possible D gene (6 bases). Germline V gives CDR1 SGHAT, CDR2 FQNNGV. V gave up 5 bases and J gave up 7 bases, with 21 bases separating them. CDR3 length equals 16 residues. CDR3 in amino acids: CASSGTSWPVGNEQFF. CDR3 nucleotides: TGTGCCAGCAGCGGGACAAGTTGGCCCGTGGGGAATGAGCAGTTCTTC.

V and J are TRBV5-1 and TRBJ2-1; 11 bases align to TRBD2. Per the germline V gene, CDR1 is SGHRS and CDR2 is YFSETQ. V trimming: 3 bases; J trimming: 8 bases; junction bases outside the gene matches: 10. The CDR3 spans 16 residues. CDR3 coding DNA: TGCGCCAGCAGCTCTGGGGTAGCGGGGGGGCTGGATGAGCAGTTCTTC. It specifies CASSSGVAGGLDEQFF.

This clonotype was seen at least ten times. For the CDR3, the DNA is TGTGCCAGCAGCTTGGACTTCGTCAATGAGCAGTTCTTC. Translation: CASSLDFVNEQFF. V and J are TRBV5-6 and TRBJ2-1, with D hard to call. The CDR3 contains 13 residues. Germline V gene lookup returns CDR1 SGHDT and CDR2 YYEEEE. Between the trimmed V and J ends, which lost 0 bases and 6 bases, there was a span of 7 bases.

The table lists this clonotype with many counts. The chain recombines TRBV7-6 with TRBJ2-7, with 7 bases fitting TRBD1. V was pared by 1 base and J by 5 bases, with 5 bases of the junction left unmatched. The CDR3 spans 14 residues. From germline, CDR1 is SGHVS and CDR2 FNYEAQ. CDR3: CASSLVDRRDEQYF. The CDR3 DNA reads TGTGCCAGCAGCTTAGTGGACAGGCGCGACGAGCAGTACTTC. Complete variable domain (other parts from reference TRBV7-6 and TRBJ2-7): GAGVSQSPRYKVTKRGQDVALRCDPISGHVSLYWYRQALGQGPEFLTYFNYEAQQDKSGLPNDRFSAERPEGSISTLTIQRTEQRDSAMYRCASSLVDRRDEQYFGPGTRLTVT.

This CDR3 is CASSLGELGGNTIYF. The CDR3 coding sequence is TGTGCCAGCAGCTTGGGGGAATTAGGCGGAAACACCATATATTTT. This chain uses TRBV5-4 with TRBJ1-3; D gene unclear. Trimming removed 0 bases from V and 4 bases from J, with 11 bases in between. Germline assignment: CDR1 SGHNT and CDR2 YYREEE (reference sequence). CDR3 length equals 15 residues.

The table lists this clonotype with many counts. This chain joins TRBV3-1 and TRBJ1-6; D is unclear. V lost 0 bases to trimming and J lost 9 bases, with 15 bases between them. From germline, CDR1 is LGHDT and CDR2 YNNKEL (reference sequence). This CDR3 spans 16 amino acids. CDR3 nucleotides: TGTGCCAGCAGCCAAGATGGGCAGGCAGTTGGTTCACCCCTCCACTTT. Encoded protein: CASSQDGQAVGSPLHF.

The chain employs TRBV2 and TRBJ2-6; 10 nucleotides match TRBD2. V lost 7 bases and J lost 4; bases outside the gene matches: 16. This CDR3 has 19 residues. CDR1 is SNHLY and CDR2 is FYNNEI in the germline V gene. This CDR3 is CASMLSSGSRRSGANVLTF. The DNA for the CDR3 is TGTGCCAGCATGTTATCTAGCGGGAGTCGGAGGTCAGGGGCCAACGTCCTGACTTTC.

In its sample, this clonotype was seen a few times. This chain connects TRBV4-1 to TRBJ2-2, with D possibly TRBD1 on 6 matching bases. Trimming pared 0 bases from V and 7 bases from J, leaving 15 bases between. Per the germline V gene, CDR1 is MGHRA and CDR2 is YSYEKL. CDR3 length: 16 amino acids. The CDR3 DNA sequence: TGCGCCAGCAGCCAAGAGGGGGCAGGGGTCCTCGGGGAGCTGTTTTTT. As protein: CASSQEGAGVLGELFF.

The chain couples TRBV7-2 to TRBJ2-1; TRBD1 aligns across 10 bases. Germline V gene lookup returns CDR1 SGHTA and CDR2 FQGNSA. V gave up 0 bases and J gave up 8 bases; unmatched junction bases: 7. The CDR3 is 16 residues long. In DNA, the CDR3 is TGTGCCAGCAGCTTAGCGCGGGACAGGGGCGCTGATGAGCAGTTCTTC. This gives the protein CASSLARDRGADEQFF.

This clonotype was counted at least ten times. The genes are TRBV11-3 and TRBJ2-5; D remains unclear. CDR1 is SGHNT and CDR2 is YENEEA in the germline V gene. The CDR3 loop spans 14 amino acids. V shed 5 bases and J shed 1 base, with 11 bases lying between them. The CDR3 region has the DNA TGTGCCAGCAGCCGGGCCGGCTCCCAAGAGACCCAGTACTTC. Translating it yields CASSRAGSQETQYF.